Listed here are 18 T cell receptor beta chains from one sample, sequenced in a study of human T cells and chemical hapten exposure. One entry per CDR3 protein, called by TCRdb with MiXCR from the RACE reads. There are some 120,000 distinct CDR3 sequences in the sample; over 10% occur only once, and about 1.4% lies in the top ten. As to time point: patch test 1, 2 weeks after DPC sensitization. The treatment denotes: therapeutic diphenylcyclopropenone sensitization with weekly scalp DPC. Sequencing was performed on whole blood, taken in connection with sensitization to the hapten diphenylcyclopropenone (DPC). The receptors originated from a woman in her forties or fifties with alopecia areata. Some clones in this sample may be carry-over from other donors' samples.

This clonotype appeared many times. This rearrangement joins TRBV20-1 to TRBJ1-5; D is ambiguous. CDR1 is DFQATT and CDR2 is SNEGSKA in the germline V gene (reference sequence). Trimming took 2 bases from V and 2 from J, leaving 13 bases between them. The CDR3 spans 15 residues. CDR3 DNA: TGCAGTGCTAGAAGCCCCTACGAGGGCAATCAGCCCCAGCATTTT. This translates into CSARSPYEGNQPQHF.

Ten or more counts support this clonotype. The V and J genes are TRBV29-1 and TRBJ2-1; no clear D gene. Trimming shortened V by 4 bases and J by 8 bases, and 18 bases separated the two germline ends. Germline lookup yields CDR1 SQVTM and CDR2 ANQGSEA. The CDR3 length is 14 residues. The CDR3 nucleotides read TGCAGCGTTGTGACACAACCCACGGGCGATGAGCAGTTCTTC. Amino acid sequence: CSVVTQPTGDEQFF.

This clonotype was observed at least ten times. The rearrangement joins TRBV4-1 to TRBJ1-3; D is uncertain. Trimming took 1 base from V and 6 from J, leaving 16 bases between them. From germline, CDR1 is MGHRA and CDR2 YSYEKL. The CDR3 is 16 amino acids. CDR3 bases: TGCGCCAGCAGCCAAGGGTTGAGAGGTGCCACAAACACCATATATTTT. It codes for CASSQGLRGATNTIYF.

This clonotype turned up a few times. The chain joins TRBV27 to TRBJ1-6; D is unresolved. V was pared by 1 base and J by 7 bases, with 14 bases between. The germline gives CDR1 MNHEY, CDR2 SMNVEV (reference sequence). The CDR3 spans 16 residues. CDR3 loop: CASSLLGFRGNSPLHF. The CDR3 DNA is TGTGCCAGCAGTTTATTGGGTTTCAGAGGGAATTCACCCCTCCACTTT.

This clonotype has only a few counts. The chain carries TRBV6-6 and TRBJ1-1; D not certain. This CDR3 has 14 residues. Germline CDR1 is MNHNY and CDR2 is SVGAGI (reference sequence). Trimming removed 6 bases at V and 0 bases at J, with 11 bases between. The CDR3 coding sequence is TGTGCCAGCAGAGGACTGCCATTGAACACTGAAGCTTTCTTT. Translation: CASRGLPLNTEAFF.

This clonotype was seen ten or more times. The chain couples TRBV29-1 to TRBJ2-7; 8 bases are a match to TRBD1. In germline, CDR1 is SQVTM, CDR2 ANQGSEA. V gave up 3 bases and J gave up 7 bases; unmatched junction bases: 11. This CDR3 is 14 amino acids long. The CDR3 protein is CSVESQGADGEQYF. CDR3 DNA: TGCAGCGTTGAGTCGCAGGGGGCCGATGGGGAGCAGTACTTC.

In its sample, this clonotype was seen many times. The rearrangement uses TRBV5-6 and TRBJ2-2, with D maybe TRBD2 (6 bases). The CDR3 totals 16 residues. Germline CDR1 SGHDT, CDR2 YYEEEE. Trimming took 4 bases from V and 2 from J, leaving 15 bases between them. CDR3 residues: CASSQELAINTGELFF. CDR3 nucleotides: TGTGCCAGCAGCCAAGAACTAGCAATCAACACCGGGGAGCTGTTTTTT.

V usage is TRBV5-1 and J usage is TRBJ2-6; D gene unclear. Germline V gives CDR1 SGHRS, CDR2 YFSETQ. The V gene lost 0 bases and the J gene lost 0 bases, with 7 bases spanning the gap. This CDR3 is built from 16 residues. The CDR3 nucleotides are TGCGCCAGCAGCTTGGGGCCGAGCTCTGGGGCCAACGTCCTGACTTTC. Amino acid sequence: CASSLGPSSGANVLTF.

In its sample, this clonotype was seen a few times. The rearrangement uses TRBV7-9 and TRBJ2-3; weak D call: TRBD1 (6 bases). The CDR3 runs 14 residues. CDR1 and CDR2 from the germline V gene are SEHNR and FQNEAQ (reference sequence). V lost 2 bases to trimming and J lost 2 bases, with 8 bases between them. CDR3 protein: CASSLWDTTDTQYF. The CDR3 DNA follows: TGTGCCAGCAGCTTATGGGACACCACAGATACGCAGTATTTT. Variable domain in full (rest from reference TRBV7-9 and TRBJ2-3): DTGVSQNPRHKITKRGQNVTFRCDPISEHNRLYWYRQTLGQGPEFLTYFQNEAQLEKSRLLSDRFSAERPKGSFSTLEIQRTEQGDSAMYLCASSLWDTTDTQYFGPGTRLTVL.

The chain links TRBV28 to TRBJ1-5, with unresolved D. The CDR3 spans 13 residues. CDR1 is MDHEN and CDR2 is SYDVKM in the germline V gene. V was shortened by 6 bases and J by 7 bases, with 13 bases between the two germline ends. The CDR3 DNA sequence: TGTGCCAGCAGGGCCGACTGGGAGCAGCCCCAGCATTTT. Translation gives CASRADWEQPQHF.

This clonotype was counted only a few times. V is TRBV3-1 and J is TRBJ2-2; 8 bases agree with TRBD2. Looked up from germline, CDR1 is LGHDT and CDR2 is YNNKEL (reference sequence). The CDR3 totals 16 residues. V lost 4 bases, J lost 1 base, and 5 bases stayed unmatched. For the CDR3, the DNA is TGTGCCAGCAGCCTCCAGCGGGGGAGGAACACCGGGGAGCTGTTTTTT. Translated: CASSLQRGRNTGELFF.

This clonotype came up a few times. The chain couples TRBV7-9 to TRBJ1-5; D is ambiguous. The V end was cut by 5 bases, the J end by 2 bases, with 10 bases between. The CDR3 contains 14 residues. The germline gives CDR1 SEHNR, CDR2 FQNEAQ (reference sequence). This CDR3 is CASSLQSGNQPQHF. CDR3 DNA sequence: TGTGCCAGCAGCCTACAGTCGGGCAATCAGCCCCAGCATTTT.

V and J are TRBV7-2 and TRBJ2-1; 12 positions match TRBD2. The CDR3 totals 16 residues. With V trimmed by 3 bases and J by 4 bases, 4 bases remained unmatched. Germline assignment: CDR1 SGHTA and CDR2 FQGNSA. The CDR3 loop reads CASSFAGTSGYNEQFF. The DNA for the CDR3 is TGTGCCAGCAGCTTCGCCGGGACTAGCGGGTACAATGAGCAGTTCTTC.

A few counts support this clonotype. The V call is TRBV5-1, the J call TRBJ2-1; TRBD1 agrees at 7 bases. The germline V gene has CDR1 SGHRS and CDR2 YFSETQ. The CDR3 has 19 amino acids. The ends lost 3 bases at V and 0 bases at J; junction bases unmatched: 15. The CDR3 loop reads CASSSEGSRTGPSYNEQFF. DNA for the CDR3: TGCGCCAGCAGCTCGGAAGGATCGCGGACAGGTCCCTCCTACAATGAGCAGTTCTTC.

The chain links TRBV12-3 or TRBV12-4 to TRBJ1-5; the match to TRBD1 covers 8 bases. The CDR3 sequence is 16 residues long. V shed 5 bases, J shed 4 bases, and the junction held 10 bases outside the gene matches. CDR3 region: CASSPQDRVLNQPQHF. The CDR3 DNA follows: TGTGCCAGCAGTCCCCAGGACAGGGTCTTAAATCAGCCCCAGCATTTT.

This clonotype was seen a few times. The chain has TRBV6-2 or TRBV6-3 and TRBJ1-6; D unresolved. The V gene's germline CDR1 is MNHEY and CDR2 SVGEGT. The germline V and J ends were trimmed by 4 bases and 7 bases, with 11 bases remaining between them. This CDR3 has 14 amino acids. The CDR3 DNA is TGTGCCAGCAGTTCATCGCCTCGGAATTCACCCCTCCACTTT. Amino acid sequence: CASSSSPRNSPLHF.

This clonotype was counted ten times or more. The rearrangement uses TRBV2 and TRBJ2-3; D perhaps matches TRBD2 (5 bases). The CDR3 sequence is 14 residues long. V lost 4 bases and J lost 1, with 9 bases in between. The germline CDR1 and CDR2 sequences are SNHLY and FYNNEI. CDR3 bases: TGTGCCAGCAGTGGAAGCGGAGGCACAGATACGCAGTATTTT. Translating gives CASSGSGGTDTQYF.

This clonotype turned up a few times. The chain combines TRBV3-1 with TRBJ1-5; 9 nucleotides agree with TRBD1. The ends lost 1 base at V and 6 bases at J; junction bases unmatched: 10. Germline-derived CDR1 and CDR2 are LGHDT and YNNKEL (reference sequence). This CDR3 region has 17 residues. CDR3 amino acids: CASSQASGTGFSQPQHF. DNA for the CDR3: TGTGCCAGCAGCCAAGCTTCCGGGACAGGGTTTTCTCAGCCCCAGCATTTT.